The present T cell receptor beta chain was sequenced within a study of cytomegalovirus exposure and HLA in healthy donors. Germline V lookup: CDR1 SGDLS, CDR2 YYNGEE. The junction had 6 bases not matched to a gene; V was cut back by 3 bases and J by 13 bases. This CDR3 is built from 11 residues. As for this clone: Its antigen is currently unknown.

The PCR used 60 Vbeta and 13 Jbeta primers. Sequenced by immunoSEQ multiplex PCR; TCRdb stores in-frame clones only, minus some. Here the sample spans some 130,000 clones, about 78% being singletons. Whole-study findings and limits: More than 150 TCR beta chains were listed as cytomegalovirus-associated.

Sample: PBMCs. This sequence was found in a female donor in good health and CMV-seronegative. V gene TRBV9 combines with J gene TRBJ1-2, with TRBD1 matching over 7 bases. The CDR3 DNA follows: TGTGCCAGCAGCGCTTCAGGGGGACTCACCTTC. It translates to CASSASGGLTF.